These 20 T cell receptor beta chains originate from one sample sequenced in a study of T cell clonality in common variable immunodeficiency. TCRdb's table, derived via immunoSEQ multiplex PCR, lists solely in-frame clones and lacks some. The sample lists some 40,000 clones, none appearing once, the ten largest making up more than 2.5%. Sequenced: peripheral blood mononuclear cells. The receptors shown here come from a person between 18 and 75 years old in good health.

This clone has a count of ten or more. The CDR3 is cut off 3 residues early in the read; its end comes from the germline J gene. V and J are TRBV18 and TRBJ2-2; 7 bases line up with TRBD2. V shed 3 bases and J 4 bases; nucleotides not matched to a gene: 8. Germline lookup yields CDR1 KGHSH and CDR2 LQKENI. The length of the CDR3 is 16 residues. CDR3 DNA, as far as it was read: TGTGCCAGCTCACCCCAGCGGGGCGGGTTCACCGGGGAG. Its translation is CASSPQRGGFTGE. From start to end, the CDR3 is CASSPQRGGFTGELFF.

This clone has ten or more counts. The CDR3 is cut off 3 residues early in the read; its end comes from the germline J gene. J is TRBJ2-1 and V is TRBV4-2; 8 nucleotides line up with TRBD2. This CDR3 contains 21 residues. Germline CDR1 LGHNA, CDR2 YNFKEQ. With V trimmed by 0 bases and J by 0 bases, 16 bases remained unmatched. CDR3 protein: CASSQDRILADLESSYNEQFF. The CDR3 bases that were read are TGTGCCAGCAGCCAAGATAGGATACTAGCGGACTTAGAGAGCTCCTACAATGAG.

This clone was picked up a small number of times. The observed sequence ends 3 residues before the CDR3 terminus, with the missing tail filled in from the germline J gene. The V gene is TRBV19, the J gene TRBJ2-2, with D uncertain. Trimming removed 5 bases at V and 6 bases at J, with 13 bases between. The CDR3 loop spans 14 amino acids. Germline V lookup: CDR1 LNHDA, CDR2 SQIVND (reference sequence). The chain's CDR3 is CASSPPVNPGELFF. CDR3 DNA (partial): TGTGCCAGTAGTCCCCCGGTTAACCCCGGGGAG.

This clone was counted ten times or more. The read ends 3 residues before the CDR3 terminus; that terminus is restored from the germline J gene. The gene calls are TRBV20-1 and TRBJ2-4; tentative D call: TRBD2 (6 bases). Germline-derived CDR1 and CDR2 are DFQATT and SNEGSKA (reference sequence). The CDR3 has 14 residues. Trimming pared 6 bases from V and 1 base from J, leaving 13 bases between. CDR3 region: CSAGTDGAKNIQYF. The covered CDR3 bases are TGCAGTGCCGGGACTGACGGGGCCAAAAACATT.

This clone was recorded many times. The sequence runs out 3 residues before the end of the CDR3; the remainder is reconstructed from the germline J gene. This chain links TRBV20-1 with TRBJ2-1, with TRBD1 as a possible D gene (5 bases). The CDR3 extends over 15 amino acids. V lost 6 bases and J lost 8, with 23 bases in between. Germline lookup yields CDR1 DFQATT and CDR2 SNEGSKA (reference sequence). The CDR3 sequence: CSATPMGLRLDEQFF. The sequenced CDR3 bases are TGCAGTGCAACCCCGATGGGGCTGAGACTTGATGAG.

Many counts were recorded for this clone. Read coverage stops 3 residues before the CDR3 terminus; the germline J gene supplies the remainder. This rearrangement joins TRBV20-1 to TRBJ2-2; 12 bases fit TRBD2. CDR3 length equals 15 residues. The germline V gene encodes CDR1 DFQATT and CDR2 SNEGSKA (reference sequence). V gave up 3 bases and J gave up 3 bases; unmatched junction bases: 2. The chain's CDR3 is CSASPSGRDTGELFF. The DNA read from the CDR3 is TGCAGTGCTAGTCCTAGCGGGAGGGACACCGGGGAG.

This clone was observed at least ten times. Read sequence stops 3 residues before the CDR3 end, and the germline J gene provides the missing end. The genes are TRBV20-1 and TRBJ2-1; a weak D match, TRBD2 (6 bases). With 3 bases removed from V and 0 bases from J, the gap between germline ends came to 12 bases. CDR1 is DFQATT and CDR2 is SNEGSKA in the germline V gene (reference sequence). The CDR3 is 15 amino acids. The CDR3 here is CSASPMGGSYNEQFF. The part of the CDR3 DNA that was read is TGCAGTGCTAGCCCCATGGGGGGCTCCTACAATGAG.

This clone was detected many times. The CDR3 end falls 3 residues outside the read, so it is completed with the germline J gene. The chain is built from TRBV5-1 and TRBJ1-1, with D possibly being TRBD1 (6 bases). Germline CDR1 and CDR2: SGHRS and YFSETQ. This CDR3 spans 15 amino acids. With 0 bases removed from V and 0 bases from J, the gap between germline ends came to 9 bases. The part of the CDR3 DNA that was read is TGCGCCAGCAGCTTGGCAGGGGCCATGAACACTGAA. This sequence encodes CASSLAGAMNTE. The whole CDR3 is CASSLAGAMNTEAFF. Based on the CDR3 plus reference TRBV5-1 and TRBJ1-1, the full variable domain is KAGVTQTPRYLIKTRGQQVTLSCSPISGHRSVSWYQQTPGQGLQFLFEYFSETQRNKGNFPGRFSGRQFSNSRSEMNVSTLELGDSALYLCASSLAGAMNTEAFFGQGTRLTVV.

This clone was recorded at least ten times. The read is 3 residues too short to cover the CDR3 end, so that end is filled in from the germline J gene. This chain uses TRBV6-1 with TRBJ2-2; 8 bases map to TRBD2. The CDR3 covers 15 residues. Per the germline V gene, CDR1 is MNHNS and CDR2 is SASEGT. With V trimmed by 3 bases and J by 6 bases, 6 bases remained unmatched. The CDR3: CASSDLGREAGELFF. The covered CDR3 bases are TGTGCCAGCAGTGATCTCGGGCGGGAGGCCGGGGAG.

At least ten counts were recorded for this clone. Here the CDR3 reads CIAATGVNTEAFF. The covered CDR3 bases are TGCATTGCAGCTACAGGGGTGAACACTGAA. The chain joins TRBV20-1 to TRBJ1-1; 7 bases line up with TRBD1. The read ends 3 residues before the CDR3 terminus; that terminus is restored from the germline J gene. The CDR3 is 13 residues long. Per the germline V gene, CDR1 is DFQATT and CDR2 is SNEGSKA (reference sequence).

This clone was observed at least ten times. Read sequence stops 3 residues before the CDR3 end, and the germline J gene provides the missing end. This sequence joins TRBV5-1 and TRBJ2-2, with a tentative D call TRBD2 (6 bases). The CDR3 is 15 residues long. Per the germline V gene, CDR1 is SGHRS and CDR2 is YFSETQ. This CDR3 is CASSLAVGEDEKLFF. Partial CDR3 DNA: TGCGCCAGCAGCTTGGCCGTAGGGGAGGATGAAAAG.

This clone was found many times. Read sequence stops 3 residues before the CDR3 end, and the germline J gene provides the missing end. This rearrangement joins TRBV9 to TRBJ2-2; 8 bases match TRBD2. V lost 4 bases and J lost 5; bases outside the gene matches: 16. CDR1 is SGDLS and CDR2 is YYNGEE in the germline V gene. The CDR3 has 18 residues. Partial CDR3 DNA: TGTGCCAGCAGCCCGAGCCCCCTCAGCGGGGGATTAACCGGGGAG. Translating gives CASSPSPLSGGLTGE. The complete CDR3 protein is CASSPSPLSGGLTGELFF. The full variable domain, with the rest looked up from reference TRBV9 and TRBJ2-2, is DSGVTQTPKHLITATGQRVTLRCSPRSGDLSVYWYQQSLDQGLQFLIQYYNGEERAKGNILERFSAQQFPDLHSELNLSSLELGDSALYFCASSPSPLSGGLTGELFFGEGSRLTVL.

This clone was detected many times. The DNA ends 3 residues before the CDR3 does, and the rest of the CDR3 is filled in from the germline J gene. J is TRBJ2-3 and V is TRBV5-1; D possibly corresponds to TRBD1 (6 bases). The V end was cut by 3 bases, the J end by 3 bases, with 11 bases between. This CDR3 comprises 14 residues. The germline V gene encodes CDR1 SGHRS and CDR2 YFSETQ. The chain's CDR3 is CASSSGTYTDTQYF. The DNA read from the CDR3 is TGCGCCAGCAGCTCCGGGACATATACAGATACG.

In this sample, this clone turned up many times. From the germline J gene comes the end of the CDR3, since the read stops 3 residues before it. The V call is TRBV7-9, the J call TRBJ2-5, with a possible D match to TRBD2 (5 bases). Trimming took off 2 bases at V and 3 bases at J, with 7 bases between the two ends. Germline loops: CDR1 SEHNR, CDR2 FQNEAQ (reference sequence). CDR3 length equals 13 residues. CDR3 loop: CASSLYGEETQYF. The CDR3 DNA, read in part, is TGTGCCAGCAGCTTATACGGGGAAGAGACC.

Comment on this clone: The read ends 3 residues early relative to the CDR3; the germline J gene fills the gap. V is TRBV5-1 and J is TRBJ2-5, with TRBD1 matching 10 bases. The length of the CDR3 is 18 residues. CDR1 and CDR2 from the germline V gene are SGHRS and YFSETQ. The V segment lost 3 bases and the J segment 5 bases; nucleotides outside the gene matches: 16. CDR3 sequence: CASSWGDRGPYSGETQYF. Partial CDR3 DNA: TGCGCCAGCAGCTGGGGCGACAGGGGGCCCTATTCCGGGGAGACC.

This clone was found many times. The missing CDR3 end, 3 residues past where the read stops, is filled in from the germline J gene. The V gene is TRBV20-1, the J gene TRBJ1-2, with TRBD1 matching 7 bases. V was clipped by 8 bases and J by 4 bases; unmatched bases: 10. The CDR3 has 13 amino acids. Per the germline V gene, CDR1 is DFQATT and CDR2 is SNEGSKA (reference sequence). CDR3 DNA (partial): TGCAGTCTGGCCGGGACAGCAGGCTATGGC. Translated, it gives CSLAGTAGYG. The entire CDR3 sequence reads CSLAGTAGYGYTF.

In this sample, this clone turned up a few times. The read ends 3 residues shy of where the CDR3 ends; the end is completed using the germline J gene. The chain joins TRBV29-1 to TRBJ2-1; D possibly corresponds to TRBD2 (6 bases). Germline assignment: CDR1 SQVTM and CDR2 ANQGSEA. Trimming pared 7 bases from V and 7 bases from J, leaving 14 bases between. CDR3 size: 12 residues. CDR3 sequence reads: CSGGTPRNEQFF. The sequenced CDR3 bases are TGCAGCGGTGGGACTCCCAGGAATGAG.

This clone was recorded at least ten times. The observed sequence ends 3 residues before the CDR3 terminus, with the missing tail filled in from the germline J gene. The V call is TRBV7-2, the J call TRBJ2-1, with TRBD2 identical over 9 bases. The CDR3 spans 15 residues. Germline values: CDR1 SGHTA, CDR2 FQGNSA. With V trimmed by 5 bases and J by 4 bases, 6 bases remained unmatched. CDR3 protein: CASSPLAGPYNEQFF. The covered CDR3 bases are TGTGCCAGCAGCCCCCTAGCGGGACCTTACAATGAG.

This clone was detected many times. The CDR3 DNA, read in part, is TGTGCCAGCTCACCAAGGGCAGGGAGTTTCTCTGGGGCCAACGTC. It codes for CASSPRAGSFSGANV. The full CDR3 protein reads CASSPRAGSFSGANVLTF. The genes are TRBV18 and TRBJ2-6; D possibly matches TRBD1 or TRBD2 (5 bases each). Coverage ceases 3 residues before the CDR3 finishes, and the germline J gene fills in the end. Looked up from germline, CDR1 is KGHSH and CDR2 is LQKENI. This CDR3 is 18 amino acids long. The V and J ends lost 2 bases and 0 bases respectively, with 14 bases between them.

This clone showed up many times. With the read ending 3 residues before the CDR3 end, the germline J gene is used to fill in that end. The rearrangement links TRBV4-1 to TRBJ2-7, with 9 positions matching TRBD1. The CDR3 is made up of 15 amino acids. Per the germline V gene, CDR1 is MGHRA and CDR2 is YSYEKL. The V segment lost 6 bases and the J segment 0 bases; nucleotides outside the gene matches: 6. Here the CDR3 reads CASSPWTGDSYEQYF. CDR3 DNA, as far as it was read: TGCGCCAGCAGTCCATGGACAGGGGACTCCTACGAG.